This entry concerns a single T cell receptor (beta chain). The sample originates from a study of blood T cell repertoires in COVID-19. The repertoire was sequenced with immunoSEQ multiplex PCR; TCRdb's copy has only in-frame clones and lacks some. Of approximately 120,000 clones listed, roughly 80% are singletons. Between the trimmed V and J ends, which lost 2 bases and 8 bases, there was a span of 13 bases. The germline gives CDR1 LNHDA, CDR2 SQIVND (reference sequence). The CDR3 extends over 14 amino acids. The chain joins TRBV19 to TRBJ2-1; weak D call: TRBD1 (6 bases). The specimen was peripheral blood. This clonotype was sampled from a woman in her sixties or seventies with acute or convalescent COVID-19. The CDR3 sequence: CASSIPGQFYEQFF. The CDR3 nucleotides read TGTGCCAGTAGTATACCCGGACAGTTTTATGAGCAGTTCTTC.